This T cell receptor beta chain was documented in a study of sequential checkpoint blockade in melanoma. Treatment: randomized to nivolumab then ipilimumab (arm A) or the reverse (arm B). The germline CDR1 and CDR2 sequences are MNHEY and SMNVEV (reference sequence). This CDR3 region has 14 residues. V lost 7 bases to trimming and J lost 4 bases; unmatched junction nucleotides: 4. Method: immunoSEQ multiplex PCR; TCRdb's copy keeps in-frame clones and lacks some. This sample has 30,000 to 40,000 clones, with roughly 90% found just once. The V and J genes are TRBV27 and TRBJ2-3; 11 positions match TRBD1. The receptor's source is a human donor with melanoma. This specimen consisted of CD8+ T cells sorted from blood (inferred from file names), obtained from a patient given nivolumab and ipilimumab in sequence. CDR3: CASMRGQGADTQYF. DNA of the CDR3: TGTGCCAGCATGCGGGGACAGGGGGCAGATACGCAGTATTTT.